A selection of T cell receptor beta chains follows, all from one sample in a study of T-cell memory formation after mild COVID-19. MiXCR, applied by TCRdb to the 5' RACE reads, yields one record per CDR3 protein. The sample yields 350,000 to 450,000 distinct CDR3 sequences, less than 25% seen once. Material: PBMCs or a T cell subset sorted from them (not recorded which). The receptors come from an adult woman who had mild COVID-19 (a few samples of this study predate the infection). Cell type and time point are not known. Each CDR3 is given with its conserved first and last residue. D genes are given only for firm matches. Rows give clone size only sometimes, using once, few, many, or a class for an expanded clone.

V gene,J gene,clone size,D gene,CDR3 DNA,CDR3 protein
TRBV19,TRBJ2-3,many,TRBD2,TGTGCCAGTAGAGCGGCTAGCGGGAGAGCAGATACGCAGTATTTT,CASRAASGRADTQYF
TRBV25-1,TRBJ2-6,few,.,TGTGCCAGCAGTGAATCCGGCCGTGGGGCCAACGTCCTGACTTTC,CASSESGRGANVLTF
TRBV5-6,TRBJ2-7,few,TRBD1,TGTGCCAGCAGCTCGGGACAGGTCCTCTCGCGGCAGTACTTC,CASSSGQVLSRQYF
TRBV6-4,TRBJ1-1,many,.,TGTGCCAGCAGCCGTACAGGGAACACTGAAGCTTTCTTT,CASSRTGNTEAFF
TRBV7-2,TRBJ2-5,.,.,TGTGCCAGCAGCGCGACCGGGACTTTGGTGACCCAGTACTTC,CASSATGTLVTQYF
TRBV18,TRBJ2-7,.,.,TGTGCCAGCTCACCGGGGTTCGCCTACGAGCAGTACTTC,CASSPGFAYEQYF
TRBV5-4,TRBJ1-2,.,TRBD1,TGTGCCAGCAGCCGGCCGGGACAGGCAGACTATGGCTACACCTTC,CASSRPGQADYGYTF
TRBV10-3,TRBJ1-3,.,.,TGTGCCATCAGGGGCTCTGGAAACACCATATATTTT,CAIRGSGNTIYF
TRBV3-1,TRBJ2-2,.,.,TGTGCCAGCAGCCAATCGGTGAACACCGGGGAGCTGTTTTTT,CASSQSVNTGELFF
TRBV7-2,TRBJ2-5,few,TRBD2,TGTGCCAGCAGCCTCGTGGGACTAGCGATTTCAGAGACCCAGTACTTC,CASSLVGLAISETQYF
TRBV20-1,TRBJ2-7,.,TRBD1,TGCAGTGCTAGTGAGGGGGCAGCTGACGAGCAGTACTTC,CSASEGAADEQYF
TRBV7-6,TRBJ2-3,.,.,TGTGCCAGCAGCCCCGGGACTACAGATACGCAGTATTTT,CASSPGTTDTQYF
TRBV6-2/TRBV6-3,TRBJ2-7,few,TRBD2,TGTGCCAGCACCCGTAGCGGGCTAACTTACGAGCAGTACTTC,CASTRSGLTYEQYF
TRBV18,TRBJ1-5,once,.,TGTGCCAGCTCACAACCAGACAGTCACAATCAGCCCCAGCATTTT,CASSQPDSHNQPQHF
TRBV12-3/TRBV12-4,TRBJ1-1,few,.,TGTGCCAGCAGTTCCCGACAGCTTGAAGCTTTCTTT,CASSSRQLEAFF
TRBV7-3,TRBJ2-1,few,.,TGTGCCAGCAGCTCAACAGGAGGGATCAATGAGCAGTTCTTC,CASSSTGGINEQFF
TRBV25-1,TRBJ2-7,.,.,TGTGCCAGCAGTGAAATAGGGGGAAGGGCCGAGCAGTACTTC,CASSEIGGRAEQYF
TRBV24-1,TRBJ2-2,few,.,TGTGCCACCAGTGATTTGAAGGAGTCCGGGGAGCTGTTTTTT,CATSDLKESGELFF
TRBV27,TRBJ2-1,few,.,TGTGCCAGCAGGGTGGCAGGAAGCAATGAGCAGTTCTTC,CASRVAGSNEQFF
TRBV2,TRBJ1-2,.,.,TGTGCCAGCAGTCAGATCGGGGCAGGAGGAGGCTACACCTTC,CASSQIGAGGGYTF
TRBV10-3,TRBJ1-1,few,.,TGTGCCATCAGGACCGGGACACTGAACACTGAAGCTTTCTTT,CAIRTGTLNTEAFF
TRBV7-2,TRBJ2-1,few,.,TGTGCCAGCAGCTCATTTAGGGGTCCCTCGGGTTACTCCTACAATGAGCAGTTCTTC,CASSSFRGPSGYSYNEQFF
TRBV7-9,TRBJ2-7,.,TRBD2,TGTGCCAGCCTGGCTAGCGGGGCCGGCGAGCAGTACTTC,CASLASGAGEQYF
TRBV7-6,TRBJ1-2,.,TRBD1,TGTGCCAGCAGCGACAGGGGGGGAGATGGCTACACCTTC,CASSDRGGDGYTF
TRBV15,TRBJ1-2,.,.,TGTGCCACCAGCCCACGGGGGTCGTATAATGGCTACACCTTC,CATSPRGSYNGYTF
TRBV30,TRBJ1-1,few,.,TGTGCCTGGAGTGTCAGGAGGGGCTCTTCTGAAGCTTTCTTT,CAWSVRRGSSEAFF
TRBV4-1,TRBJ2-5,many,TRBD1,TGCGCCAGCAGCCGAAAGGGGGACAGTTTGGAGACCCAGTACTTC,CASSRKGDSLETQYF
TRBV30,TRBJ2-1,.,.,TGTGCCTGGAGTGCCGAGGCGGGATTCGTGTTAGAGCAGTTCTTC,CAWSAEAGFVLEQFF
TRBV6-5,TRBJ2-4,.,.,TGTGCCAGTTCCGCACCGGGACACAAAAACATTCAGTACTTC,CASSAPGHKNIQYF
TRBV7-9,TRBJ2-3,few,TRBD2,TGTGCCAGCAGCCCACCCAGCCCAGCGGGAGGTCGGGATACGCAGTATTTT,CASSPPSPAGGRDTQYF
TRBV4-1,TRBJ2-2,few,.,TGCGCCAGCAGCCAAGATACTTGGCCCGGGGAGCTGTTTTTT,CASSQDTWPGELFF
TRBV15,TRBJ2-4,.,.,TGTGCCACCAGCAGAGATGGGGGGGCGAACAAAAACATTCAGTACTTC,CATSRDGGANKNIQYF
TRBV15,TRBJ2-5,.,TRBD1,TGTGCCACCAGCGGGGACAGGGGCGGTGAGACCCAGTACTTC,CATSGDRGGETQYF
TRBV7-9,TRBJ1-6,.,.,TGTGCCAGCAGCTTAGAGTGGGGGAATTCACCCCTCCACTTT,CASSLEWGNSPLHF
TRBV14,TRBJ2-7,few,.,TGTGCCAGCAGCCCCACCTGGGGGGTCAACGAGCAGTACTTC,CASSPTWGVNEQYF
TRBV5-6,TRBJ1-1,.,.,TGTGCCAGCAGCTCGTGGGACAAATTGAACACTGAAGCTTTCTTT,CASSSWDKLNTEAFF
TRBV3-1,TRBJ1-5,.,.,TGTGCCAGCAGCCGAGGCGGGGCAGAGGTTACTCCCCAGCATTTT,CASSRGGAEVTPQHF
TRBV15,TRBJ1-1,.,.,TGTGCCACCAGCAGAGATTCCGCGAGACAGAGAATGAACACTGAAGCTTTCTTT,CATSRDSARQRMNTEAFF
TRBV18,TRBJ2-1,many,TRBD2,TGTGCCAGCTCCCGTCGTGATAGCGGGAGTTTCTATGAGCAGTTCTTC,CASSRRDSGSFYEQFF
TRBV4-1,TRBJ2-7,.,.,TGCGCCAGCAGCCAAGCTGAGTCAATCTACGAGCAGTACTTC,CASSQAESIYEQYF
TRBV6-1,TRBJ1-2,once,TRBD1,TGTGCCAGCTGTGAAGGGACAGGGACCTACACCTTC,CASCEGTGTYTF
TRBV7-6,TRBJ2-7,.,.,TGTGCCAGCAGCTTAGCCAACTCCTACGAGCAGTACTTC,CASSLANSYEQYF
TRBV25-1,TRBJ1-6,few,.,TGTGCCAGCAGTTGGGGTAACGGTTCACCCCTCCACTTT,CASSWGNGSPLHF
TRBV5-1,TRBJ2-4,.,TRBD1,TGCGCCAGCAGCGGAACAACAGGGGGAAACATTCAGTACTTC,CASSGTTGGNIQYF
TRBV9,TRBJ2-1,.,TRBD1,TGTGCCAGCAGCGTAGGGGGGACAGGGGGCTACAATGAGCAGTTCTTC,CASSVGGTGGYNEQFF
TRBV6-5,TRBJ2-7,few,TRBD2,TGTGCCAGCAGTTCTAGACTAGCGGGAGGTTACGAGCAGTACTTC,CASSSRLAGGYEQYF
TRBV3-1,TRBJ2-7,.,.,TGTGCCAGCAGCCAAGACGCGGGTAAATACTACGAGCAGTACTTC,CASSQDAGKYYEQYF
TRBV6-5,TRBJ1-3,.,.,TGTGCCAGCAGTTCACAGGAATACGAAAACACCATATATTTT,CASSSQEYENTIYF
TRBV15,TRBJ2-7,few,.,TGTGCCACCAGCAGGCACGGCGGCAGGGGCCTCTACGAGCAGTACTTC,CATSRHGGRGLYEQYF
TRBV2,TRBJ1-5,.,.,TGTGCCAGCAGTAACGGTTATAGCAATCAGCCCCAGCATTTT,CASSNGYSNQPQHF
TRBV3-1,TRBJ2-6,.,.,TGTGCCAGCAGCGCGCGAGGGGTCAGAACGTCCTACTCTGGGGCCAACGTCCTGACTTTC,CASSARGVRTSYSGANVLTF
TRBV29-1,TRBJ2-7,few,TRBD1,TGCAGCGTTTCAGACAGGGACAGCTCCTACGAGCAGTACTTC,CSVSDRDSSYEQYF
TRBV7-7,TRBJ2-1,few,TRBD2,TGTGCTAGCAGCTTAGAAGCGGGAGGGCCGGTCAATGAGCAGTTCTTC,CASSLEAGGPVNEQFF
TRBV5-1,TRBJ2-1,.,.,TGCGCCAGCATTCCGGGGGCAGGGCTTAATGAGCAGTTCTTC,CASIPGAGLNEQFF
TRBV19,TRBJ2-1,.,TRBD1,TGTGCCAGTAGTTTGGACAGGGCCTATAGCTCCTACAATGAGCAGTTCTTC,CASSLDRAYSSYNEQFF
TRBV20-1,TRBJ1-3,.,.,TGCAGTGCTAGAAAGTCAGAGGAGAACACCATATATTTT,CSARKSEENTIYF
TRBV4-1,TRBJ1-1,.,.,TGCGCCAGCAGCCAAGATCGGAGTTGGACTGAAGCTTTCTTT,CASSQDRSWTEAFF
TRBV3-1,TRBJ1-3,many,.,TGTGCCAGCAGCCCTAATGCCGGCCGGGACACTGGAAACACCATATATTTT,CASSPNAGRDTGNTIYF
TRBV20-1,TRBJ2-7,.,.,TGCAGTGCCCCCCCAGGGAGCTCCTACGAGCAGTACTTC,CSAPPGSSYEQYF